This T cell receptor beta chain was identified during a study of cytomegalovirus exposure and HLA in healthy donors. On the study more broadly: Prior work identified 95 million to 120 million unique TCR beta sequences in 150 million to 200 million T cells.

Regarding this clone: Its antigen is as yet unknown.

The PCR contained 60 Vbeta and 13 Jbeta primers. Repertoires were generated with immunoSEQ multiplex PCR, while TCRdb's copy carries only in-frame clones and drops some. The sample has 200,000 to 250,000 clones; 85% to 90% are singletons. Overall study results and limits: Common viral pathogens were later found to be apparently linked to several of the most significant clusters. Apart from CMV serostatus, no immune exposure information was available.

The CDR3 contains 13 residues. V was clipped by 3 bases and J by 4 bases, with 9 bases between them. Germline values: CDR1 SGHTA, CDR2 FQGTGA. The receptor was isolated from a human donor in good health. The chain carries TRBV7-3 and TRBJ1-1; D remains ambiguous. Source material: PBMCs. The CDR3 loop reads CASSLIGSTEAFF. The CDR3, as DNA: TGTGCCAGCAGCTTGATAGGGAGCACTGAAGCTTTCTTT.